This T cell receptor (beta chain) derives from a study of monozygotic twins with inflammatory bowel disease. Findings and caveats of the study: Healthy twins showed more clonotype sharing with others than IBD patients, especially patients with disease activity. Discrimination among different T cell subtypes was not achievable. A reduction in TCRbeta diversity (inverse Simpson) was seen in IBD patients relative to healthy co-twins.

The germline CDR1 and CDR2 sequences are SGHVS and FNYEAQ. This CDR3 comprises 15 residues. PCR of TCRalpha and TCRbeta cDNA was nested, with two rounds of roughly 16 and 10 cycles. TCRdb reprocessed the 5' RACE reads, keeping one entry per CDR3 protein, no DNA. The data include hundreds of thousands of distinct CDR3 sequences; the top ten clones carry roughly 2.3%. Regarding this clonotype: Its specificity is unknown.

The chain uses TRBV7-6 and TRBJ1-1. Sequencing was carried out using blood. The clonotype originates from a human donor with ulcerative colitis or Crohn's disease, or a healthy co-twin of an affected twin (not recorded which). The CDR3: CASSLDPTRNTEAFF.